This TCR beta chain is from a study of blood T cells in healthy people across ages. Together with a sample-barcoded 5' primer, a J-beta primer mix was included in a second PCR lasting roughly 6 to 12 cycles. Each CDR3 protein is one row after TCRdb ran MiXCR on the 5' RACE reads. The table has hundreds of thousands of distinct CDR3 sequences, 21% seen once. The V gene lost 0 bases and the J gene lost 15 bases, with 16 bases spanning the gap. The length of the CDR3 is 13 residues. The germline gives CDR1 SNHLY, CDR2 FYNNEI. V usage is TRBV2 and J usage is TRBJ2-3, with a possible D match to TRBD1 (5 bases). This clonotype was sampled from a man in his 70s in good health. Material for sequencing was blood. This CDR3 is CASSEAAGQGEYF. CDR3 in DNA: TGTGCCAGCAGTGAAGCCGCAGGGCAGGGTGAATATTTT.